The T cell receptor (beta chain) under discussion was sequenced for a study of blood T cell repertoires in COVID-19. Study information: T cells, B-cell-depleted T cells, or PBMCs provided the cDNA or gDNA that served as material.

Germline V gene sequence: CDR1 WNHNN, CDR2 SYGVQD (reference sequence). V shed 5 bases and J 2 bases; nucleotides not matched to a gene: 9. The CDR3 runs 16 residues. Authors' methods: Amplification from reference gene primers served as the basis for estimated nucleated cell counts. Using immunoSEQ multiplex PCR, the repertoire was profiled, and TCRdb retains in-frame clones only, with some absent. The V and J calls and clone size were taken over from that table, and D and trimming were inferred from the DNA. This sample has about 280,000 clones, with around 90% found just once. In terms of age and location, participants ranged from roughly 18 to 90 years and lived in about two dozen US areas.

This rearrangement joins TRBV10-1 to TRBJ1-1, with TRBD1 matching over 9 bases. The sequenced sample consisted of PBMCs or T cells enriched from blood (not recorded which). The sequence was collected from a woman in her twenties or thirties who had recovered from COVID-19. The CDR3 nucleotides are TGCGCCAGCAGTCGAAACAGGGGGCTACGCAACACTGAAGCTTTCTTT. Amino acids: CASSRNRGLRNTEAFF.